What follows are 12 T cell receptor beta chains derived from one specimen sequenced in a study of shared clonotypes between healthy human individuals. Method: immunoSEQ multiplex PCR; TCRdb's copy keeps in-frame clones and lacks some. The table has around 500,000 clones, about three quarters seen once; the top ten hold 13%. The sequencing sample was made of PBMCs. The source of these receptors is a woman in her thirties or forties in good health. Some clones in this sample may be carry-over from other donors' samples.

About this clone: This likely reflects a read error, since a far larger clone is one base away. The gene calls are TRBV6-5 and TRBJ2-2; D gene uncertain. CDR1 is MNHEY, CDR2 SVGAGI, per germline. Trimming removed 5 bases at V and 0 bases at J, with 10 bases between. The length of the CDR3 is 15 residues. The CDR3 DNA is TGTGCCAGCAGTATCCGGGCTGCGAACACCGGGGAGCTGTTTTTT. Residues: CASSIRAANTGELFF.

This chain connects TRBV6-1 to TRBJ2-3; D call uncertain. This CDR3 region has 14 residues. Trimming removed 5 bases at V and 0 bases at J, with 9 bases between. Per germline, CDR1 MNHNS and CDR2 SASEGT. The DNA of the CDR3 is TGTGCCAGCAGTATTTCCCCTAGCACAGATACGCAGTATTTT. Translated, it gives CASSISPSTDTQYF.

This clone showed up just a few times. V and J are TRBV10-3 and TRBJ1-5; D not resolved. V shed 3 bases and J shed 4 bases, with 10 bases lying between them. This CDR3 spans 14 amino acids. The germline V gene has CDR1 ENHRY and CDR2 SYGVKD. The CDR3 coding sequence is TGTGCCATCAGTGACGGACCGATAAATCAGCCCCAGCATTTT. It is translated as CAISDGPINQPQHF.

As concerns this clone: Being one base from a much bigger clone, this may be a read error. V gene TRBV6-6 combines with J gene TRBJ1-1; D is unresolved. V was pared by 0 bases and J by 4 bases, with 6 bases between. The CDR3 consists of 13 residues. Germline V gene sequence: CDR1 MNHNY, CDR2 SVGAGI (reference sequence). CDR3 sequence: CASSYSIGTEAFF. The CDR3 nucleotides are TGTGCCAGCAGTTACTCGATAGGCACTGAAGCTTTCTTT.

The chain combines TRBV6-5 with TRBJ2-2; D ambiguous. Germline lookup yields CDR1 MNHEY and CDR2 SVGAGI. This CDR3 region has 15 residues. Trimming pared 2 bases from V and 1 base from J, leaving 8 bases between. CDR3 DNA sequence: TGTGCCAGCAGTTACAAGAGGCAGAACACCGGGGAGCTGTTTTTT. This encodes CASSYKRQNTGELFF.

J is TRBJ2-1 and V is TRBV2; D is unclear. Deletions cut 3 bases from V and 4 bases from J, with 7 bases between. The germline gives CDR1 SNHLY, CDR2 FYNNEI. The CDR3 loop spans 13 amino acids. The CDR3 DNA follows: TGTGCCAGCAGTGATTTGGGGTACAATGAGCAGTTCTTC. This codes for CASSDLGYNEQFF.

The rearrangement joins TRBV14 to TRBJ2-7; perhaps TRBD1 as D (5 bases). Germline V CDR1 and CDR2: SGHDN, FVKESK. The V and J ends lost 4 bases and 4 bases respectively, with 11 bases between them. This CDR3 region has 13 residues. The CDR3 loop reads CASSRRDSYEQYF. CDR3 nucleotides: TGTGCCAGCAGCCGCCGAGACAGTTACGAGCAGTACTTC.

This clone was observed a few times. The chain joins TRBV6-4 to TRBJ1-5; D uncertain. This CDR3 has 13 amino acids. Germline V gene lookup returns CDR1 MRHNA and CDR2 SNTAGT. V was pared by 0 bases and J by 7 bases, with 7 bases between. CDR3 amino acids: CASSDSPRQPQHF. For the CDR3, the DNA is TGTGCCAGCAGTGACTCCCCGAGGCAGCCCCAGCATTTT.

The CDR3 protein is CASSLRETSATTAYEQYF. DNA of the CDR3: TGTGCCAGCAGCTTACGGGAGACTAGCGCAACCACGGCGTACGAGCAGTACTTC. This chain joins TRBV7-8 and TRBJ2-7, with TRBD2 matching over 8 bases. Germline assignment: CDR1 SGHVS and CDR2 FQNEAQ. There are 18 residues in the CDR3. After removal of 2 bases from V and 4 bases from J, the junction contained 16 bases not matched to a gene.

About this clone: Other DNA sequences within the sample encode an identical CDR3. The rearrangement uses TRBV5-4 and TRBJ2-5; 11 bases are a match to TRBD2. Per germline, CDR1 SGHNT and CDR2 YYREEE (reference sequence). J gave up 2 bases and V 0 bases, and 0 bases lay outside the gene matches. The CDR3 has 15 amino acids. This CDR3 is CASSLGLAGQETQYF. The CDR3 DNA is TGTGCCAGCAGCTTGGGACTAGCGGGGCAAGAGACCCAGTACTTC.

The gene calls are TRBV18 and TRBJ2-3; TRBD2 might be the D (5 bases). CDR1 and CDR2 (germline): KGHSH, LQKENI. The CDR3 totals 17 residues. V gave up 0 bases and J gave up 3 bases, with 16 bases separating them. CDR3 sequence: CASSPPEKEADTDTQYF. The CDR3 bases are TGTGCCAGCTCACCACCAGAGAAGGAGGCAGATACAGATACGCAGTATTTT.

The chain is built from TRBV5-4 and TRBJ2-3; 8 bases agree with TRBD2. The germline CDR1 and CDR2 sequences are SGHNT and YYREEE (reference sequence). The CDR3 extends over 14 amino acids. V gave up 7 bases and J gave up 5 bases; unmatched junction bases: 9. This CDR3 reads CASELAGTGDTQYF. CDR3 coding DNA: TGTGCCAGCGAATTAGCGGGAACGGGAGATACGCAGTATTTT.